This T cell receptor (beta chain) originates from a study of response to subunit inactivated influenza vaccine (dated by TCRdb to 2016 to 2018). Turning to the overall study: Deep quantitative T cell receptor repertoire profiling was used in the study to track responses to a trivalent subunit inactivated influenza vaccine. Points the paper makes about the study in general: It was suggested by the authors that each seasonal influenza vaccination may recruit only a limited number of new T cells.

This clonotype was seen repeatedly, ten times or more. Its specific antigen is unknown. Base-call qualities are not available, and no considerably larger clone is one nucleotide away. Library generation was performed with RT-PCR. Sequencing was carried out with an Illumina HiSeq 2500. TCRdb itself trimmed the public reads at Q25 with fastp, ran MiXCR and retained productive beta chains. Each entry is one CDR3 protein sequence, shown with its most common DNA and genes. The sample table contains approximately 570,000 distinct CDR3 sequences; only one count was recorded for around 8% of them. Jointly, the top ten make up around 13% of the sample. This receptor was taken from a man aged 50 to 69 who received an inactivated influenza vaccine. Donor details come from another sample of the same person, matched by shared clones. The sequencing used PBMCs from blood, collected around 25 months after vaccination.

For the CDR3, the sequence is CASSSTGQRIYNEQFF. Read as DNA, the sequence is TGTGCCAGCAGTTCAACGGGCCAGCGGATTTACAATGAGCAGTTCTTC. This chain joins TRBV7-2 to TRBJ2-1; TRBD2 is possibly the D segment (5 matching bases). The CDR1 and CDR2 encoded by the germline V gene are SGHTA and FQGNSA. Cut back by 6 bases and 4 bases, the V and J ends lie 19 bases apart. From cysteine to phenylalanine, the CDR3 is 16 amino acids long. The read is trimmed to its CDR3 DNA, 48 bases read in frame from base 1.